This is a list of T cell receptor beta chains from one sample in a study of blood T cell repertoires in COVID-19. TCRdb's table, derived via immunoSEQ multiplex PCR, lists solely in-frame clones and lacks some. In the table there are around 270,000 clones, less than 90% of which are singletons. Sequencing was performed on peripheral blood. These receptors were taken from a middle-aged woman who had recovered from COVID-19. The conserved cysteine and the conserved F or W are not part of the CDR3 here. The order of the fields is J gene, clone size, V gene, CDR3 protein. Rows give clone size only sometimes, using once, few, many, or a class for an expanded clone.

j_call: TRBJ1-3
clone_size: -
v_call: TRBV28
cdr3_aa: ASSPGQGNTIY

j_call: TRBJ1-5
clone_size: -
v_call: TRBV2
cdr3_aa: ASRVDSSNQPQH

j_call: TRBJ1-2
clone_size: -
v_call: TRBV9
cdr3_aa: ASSVRPGEASGYT

j_call: TRBJ2-2
clone_size: -
v_call: TRBV3-1/TRBV3-2
cdr3_aa: ASSQSRGVELF

j_call: TRBJ2-7
clone_size: -
v_call: TRBV11-2
cdr3_aa: ASSARGADLFRSYEQY

j_call: TRBJ1-2
clone_size: -
v_call: TRBV7-8
cdr3_aa: ASSSGLLRYGYT

j_call: TRBJ2-7
clone_size: -
v_call: TRBV28
cdr3_aa: ASSLFDRGFEQY

j_call: TRBJ1-6
clone_size: -
v_call: TRBV28
cdr3_aa: ASSKRQPENSPLH

j_call: TRBJ2-1
clone_size: -
v_call: TRBV5-1
cdr3_aa: ASSLGSLGYNEQF

j_call: TRBJ2-1
clone_size: once
v_call: TRBV27
cdr3_aa: ASSQGVGTYNEQF

j_call: TRBJ1-2
clone_size: -
v_call: TRBV12-1
cdr3_aa: ASTILRGGPTTNYGYT

j_call: TRBJ2-7
clone_size: -
v_call: TRBV18
cdr3_aa: ASSPSGSSYEQY

j_call: TRBJ1-5
clone_size: -
v_call: TRBV5-1
cdr3_aa: ASSLDGQGGQPQH

j_call: TRBJ2-7
clone_size: -
v_call: TRBV3-1/TRBV3-2
cdr3_aa: ASSQATVYEQY

j_call: TRBJ2-3
clone_size: -
v_call: TRBV5-1
cdr3_aa: ASRKVIQGGTDTQY

j_call: TRBJ2-1
clone_size: -
v_call: TRBV2
cdr3_aa: ASSVQNNEQF

j_call: TRBJ2-2
clone_size: -
v_call: TRBV6-5
cdr3_aa: ASSYSRGGTGELF